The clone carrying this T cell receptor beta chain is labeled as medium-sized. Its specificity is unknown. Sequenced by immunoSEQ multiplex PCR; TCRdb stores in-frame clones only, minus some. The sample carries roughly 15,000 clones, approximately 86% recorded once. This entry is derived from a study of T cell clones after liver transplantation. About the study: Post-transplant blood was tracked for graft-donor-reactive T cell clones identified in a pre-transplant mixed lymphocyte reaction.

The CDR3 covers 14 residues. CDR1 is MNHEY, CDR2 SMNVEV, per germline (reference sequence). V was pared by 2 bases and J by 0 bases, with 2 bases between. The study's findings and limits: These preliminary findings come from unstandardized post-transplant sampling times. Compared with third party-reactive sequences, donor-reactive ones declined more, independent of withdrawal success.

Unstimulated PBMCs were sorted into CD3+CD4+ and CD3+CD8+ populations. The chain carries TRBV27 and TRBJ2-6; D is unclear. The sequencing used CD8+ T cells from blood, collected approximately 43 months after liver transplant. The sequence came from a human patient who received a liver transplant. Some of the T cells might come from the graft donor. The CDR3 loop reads CASSLGSGANVLTF. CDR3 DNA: TGTGCCAGCAGTTTAGGCTCTGGGGCCAACGTCCTGACTTTC.